The clone carrying this T cell receptor (beta chain) occurred a few times. The data were taken from a study of shared clonotypes between healthy human individuals. This CDR3 is built from 15 residues. V gave up 5 bases and J gave up 5 bases; unmatched junction bases: 12. Germline CDR1 and CDR2: SGHTA and FQGNSA. Clones were read by immunoSEQ multiplex PCR, and TCRdb kept only the in-frame ones, dropping some. In the table there are about 360,000 clones, 70% to 75% of which are singletons. The material sequenced was memory CD4+ T cells sorted from blood. Sample subset: CD45RA-negative fraction. The rearrangement uses TRBV7-2 and TRBJ2-7; 7 bases match TRBD2. The clonotype comes from a man between 25 and 39 years old in good health. The CDR3 bases are TGTGCCAGCAGCACGAGACGTGGGGGGAGGGACGAGCAGTACTTC. Amino acid sequence: CASSTRRGGRDEQYF.